The clone carrying this T cell receptor beta chain has only a few counts. Its antigen is not known. In TCRdb, the 5' RACE reads were re-called with MiXCR into one record per CDR3 protein. The sample yields 3,500 to 4,000 distinct CDR3 sequences, about a tenth seen once. Described time point: sample taken at primary tumor resection. The CDR3 is 14 residues long. With V trimmed by 4 bases and J by 2 bases, 6 bases remained unmatched. Germline V CDR1 and CDR2: SQVTM, ANQGSEA. The data derive from a study of spatial heterogeneity in lung cancer. Overall study findings and caveats: The number of expanded tumor alpha and beta chains correlated with mutation number.

The sample in question was lung tumor tissue, obtained at surgery. The chain joins TRBV29-1 to TRBJ2-3; 7 nucleotides align to TRBD1. The clonotype was recovered from a female donor with early-stage non-small cell lung cancer. CDR3 sequence (DNA): TGCAGCGTTGGTCGACAGGGTGTCACAGATACGCAGTATTTT. Its translation is CSVGRQGVTDTQYF.